This TCR beta chain was sequenced during a study of T cell responses to AZD1222 COVID-19 vaccine. Turning to the study itself: Investigators merged groups given second doses at roughly 4 or roughly 12 weeks.

There are 18 residues in the CDR3. V lost 1 base to trimming and J lost 2 bases; unmatched junction nucleotides: 9. Germline assignment: CDR1 LNHDA and CDR2 SQIVND (reference sequence). The repertoire was sequenced with immunoSEQ multiplex PCR; TCRdb's copy has only in-frame clones and lacks some. The sample has more than 85,000 clones; less than 90% are singletons. Comment on this clone: Its antigen is still unknown.

Study results and limitations: Dominant CD4 TCR responses targeted spike regions 160-218 and 743-854.

The clonotype originates from an adult in good health. The chain uses TRBV19 and TRBJ2-5, with 11 bases fitting TRBD2. This specimen was peripheral blood, taken on day 0 of AZD1222 vaccination. CDR3 protein: CASSIVLAGGPSQETQYF. The CDR3 DNA reads as TGTGCCAGTAGTATAGTCCTAGCGGGAGGCCCGTCACAAGAGACCCAGTACTTC.